This passage covers 8 T cell receptor beta chains from one sample sequenced in a study of blood T cell repertoires in COVID-19. Clones were read by immunoSEQ multiplex PCR, and TCRdb kept only the in-frame ones, dropping some. Of 200,000 to 250,000 clones detected, approximately 84% appear once; the ten largest clones hold roughly 3%. The source material was peripheral blood. Every receptor here comes from a woman aged 25 to 39 who had recovered from COVID-19.

To note about this clone: Its ends do not fully match the called genes, so a read error is possible. The chain uses TRBV7-7 and TRBJ2-2; 7 bases align to TRBD2. The CDR3 totals 15 residues. In germline, CDR1 is SSHAT, CDR2 FNYEAQ (reference sequence). The CDR3 region has the DNA TGTGCTAGCAGGTGGTCTAGCGGTAACACCGGGGAGCTGTTTTTT. Translation: CASRWSSGNTGELFF.

The rearrangement uses TRBV6-5 and TRBJ2-5; possibly TRBD2 for D (6 bases). V shed 4 bases and J shed 3 bases, with 15 bases lying between them. CDR3 length: 15 amino acids. CDR1 is MNHEY and CDR2 is SVGAGI in the germline V gene. As DNA, the CDR3 is TGTGCCAGCAGTTGGAGAGGACGGAGGGAAGAGACCCAGTACTTC. Protein sequence: CASSWRGRREETQYF.

This rearrangement joins TRBV2 to TRBJ2-7, with 7 nucleotides matching TRBD1. The CDR3 extends over 13 amino acids. Germline values: CDR1 SNHLY, CDR2 FYNNEI. V was clipped by 4 bases and J by 1 base; unmatched bases: 1. Here the CDR3 reads CASSAGQSYEQYF. The CDR3, as DNA: TGTGCCAGCAGTGCGGGACAGTCCTACGAGCAGTACTTC.

The V and J genes are TRBV5-1 and TRBJ2-3, with 13 bases lining up with TRBD2. This CDR3 is 16 amino acids long. From germline, CDR1 is SGHRS and CDR2 YFSETQ. V shed 5 bases and J 1 base; nucleotides not matched to a gene: 4. In DNA, the CDR3 is TGCGCCAGCAGAAAGGGGACTAGCGGGGGCACAGATACGCAGTATTTT. Translating it yields CASRKGTSGGTDTQYF.

The chain joins TRBV27 to TRBJ1-2; D is ambiguous. V lost 4 bases and J lost 4, with 16 bases in between. Germline lookup yields CDR1 MNHEY and CDR2 SMNVEV (reference sequence). The CDR3 totals 15 residues. CDR3 bases: TGTGCCAGCAGTTCAGCCGAGGTCGGCGGCTATGGCTACACCTTC. It translates to CASSSAEVGGYGYTF.

This chain links TRBV5-5 with TRBJ2-5, with D possibly being TRBD1 (7 bases). CDR3 length: 15 residues. Germline values: CDR1 SGHKS, CDR2 YYEKEE (reference sequence). The ends were cut back, 4 bases at V and 5 bases at J, with 18 bases in the middle. The CDR3 loop is CASSVTGEARETQYF. CDR3 bases: TGTGCCAGCAGCGTAACAGGGGAGGCTCGGGAGACCCAGTACTTC.

This chain links TRBV27 with TRBJ1-3, with D possibly TRBD1 on 6 matching bases. The V and J ends lost 5 bases and 4 bases respectively, with 12 bases between them. The CDR3 spans 14 residues. Germline CDR1 MNHEY, CDR2 SMNVEV (reference sequence). CDR3 residues: CASSPTGSGNTIYF. CDR3 in DNA: TGTGCCAGCAGTCCAACAGGGTCGGGAAACACCATATATTTT.

V gene TRBV10-2 combines with J gene TRBJ2-2; 8 positions match TRBD1. The CDR3 has 16 residues. The ends lost 2 bases at V and 3 bases at J; junction bases unmatched: 5. Germline V gene lookup returns CDR1 WSHSY and CDR2 SAAADI. CDR3 nucleotide sequence: TGCGCCAGCAGTGAGCCCAGGGGGCGAGACACCGGGGAGCTGTTTTTT. Its translation is CASSEPRGRDTGELFF.